This entry features one T cell receptor (beta chain) sequence. The antigen remains undetermined. With 1 base removed from V and 7 bases from J, the gap between germline ends came to 14 bases. Germline CDR1 reads MDHEN; CDR2 reads SYDVKM. The CDR3 length is 15 residues. This entry comes from a study of shared clonotypes between healthy human individuals. Study as a whole: A donor's plate count was three for CD4 naive and three for CD4 memory; CD8 naive had two and CD8 memory one.

Whole-study findings and limits: It was only blood that was sampled, and tissue repertoires likely differ.

Researchers ran the assay at a deep level. Repertoires were generated with immunoSEQ multiplex PCR, while TCRdb's copy carries only in-frame clones and drops some. Here the sample spans about 730,000 clones, just under 75% being singletons. The sequencing sample was made of memory CD4+ T cells sorted from blood. Documented subset: CD45RA-negative fraction. This receptor was obtained from a woman aged 30 to 39 in good health. V usage is TRBV28 and J usage is TRBJ1-5; D gene ambiguous. The CDR3 bases are TGTGCCAGCAGTTTATTATCCACGCTAGGACAGCCCCAGCATTTT. It translates to CASSLLSTLGQPQHF.